Below, 5 T cell receptor beta chains from the same sample are listed, as sequenced in a study of shared clonotypes between healthy human individuals (dated by TCRdb to 2020 to 2021). Libraries were built with the immunoSEQ multiplex PCR assay. The table was pulled from immuneACCESS by TCRdb, which kept in-frame rearrangements only. Such tables lose some clones; where checked, under half of the loss comes from unresolved V genes, and the rest has no known cause. This sample has about 710,000 clones in its table, and 60% to 75% of those were observed once. Under 2% of the sample comes from the top ten. Sequencing used memory CD4+ T cells sorted from blood. According to the study, the label for this sample's cell subset or site signals: CD45RA-negative fraction. Source of these receptors: a woman aged 30 to 39 in good health.

The chain recombines TRBV5-1 with TRBJ2-1; unclear D gene. V shed 4 bases and J shed 0 bases, with 11 bases lying between them. The CDR3 runs 15 residues. The germline gives CDR1 SGHRS, CDR2 YFSETQ. The CDR3, as DNA: TGCGCCAGCAGCCCAACTCCGAGCTCCTACAATGAGCAGTTCTTC. The encoded protein is CASSPTPSSYNEQFF.

In the case of this clone: Different DNA sequences within this sample yield the same CDR3. CDR3 region: CASSAQLAGVETQYF. The CDR3 region has the DNA TGTGCCAGCAGTGCCCAACTAGCGGGAGTAGAGACCCAGTACTTC. The chain joins TRBV2 to TRBJ2-5; TRBD2 aligns across 11 bases. V lost 4 bases and J lost 4; bases outside the gene matches: 5. The CDR3 has 15 residues. Germline CDR1 is SNHLY and CDR2 is FYNNEI. The full variable domain, its missing parts supplied by reference TRBV2 and TRBJ2-5, is EPEVTQTPSHQVTQMGQEVILRCVPISNHLYFYWYRQILGQKVEFLVSFYNNEISEKSEIFDDQFSVERPDGSNFTLKIRSTKLEDSAMYFCASSAQLAGVETQYFGPGTRLLVL.

The chain links TRBV19 to TRBJ1-5; D is ambiguous. The length of the CDR3 is 16 residues. The V end lost 1 base, the J end lost 2 bases, and 12 bases lay between the germline ends. Per germline, CDR1 LNHDA and CDR2 SQIVND (reference sequence). CDR3 sequence (DNA): TGTGCCAGTAGTATAGCCGGGTTACATGGCAATCAGCCCCAGCATTTT. This sequence encodes CASSIAGLHGNQPQHF.

The chain recombines TRBV5-1 with TRBJ2-1; D gene ambiguous. The CDR3 is 13 residues long. The ends were cut back, 0 bases at V and 6 bases at J, with 7 bases in the middle. Germline V CDR1 and CDR2: SGHRS, YFSETQ. The CDR3 DNA reads TGCGCCAGCAGCTTGGGTCAGGTCAATGAGCAGTTCTTC. Protein product: CASSLGQVNEQFF.

The chain joins TRBV28 to TRBJ2-3; TRBD1 matches at 7 bases. The CDR3 sequence is 15 residues long. Per the germline V gene, CDR1 is MDHEN and CDR2 is SYDVKM. Trimming removed 3 bases from V and 2 bases from J; junction bases left unmatched: 5. The CDR3 DNA reads as TGTGCCAGCAGTTTGGGACAGCTAAACACAGATACGCAGTATTTT. Residues: CASSLGQLNTDTQYF.